The table lists the clone carrying this TCR beta chain with a few counts. Antigen: not known. Unique molecular identifiers were present in the TCR beta cDNA libraries. TCRdb re-derived calls from the PCR reads in MiXCR, one entry per CDR3 protein. Among about 400,000 distinct CDR3 sequences listed, less than 40% were seen once. This sample is drawn from a study of post-analysis software for immune sequencing data. The study's findings and limits: Relative to controls, patients had about five TRBV segments at higher frequency, with TRBV5-6, TRBV5-1 and TRBV20-1 among these.

V dropped 4 bases and J dropped 0 bases, with 14 bases sitting between them. This CDR3 is built from 16 residues. Per germline, CDR1 MNHNY and CDR2 SVGAGI (reference sequence). V and J are TRBV6-6 and TRBJ2-3, with D perhaps TRBD1 (5 bases). The sequenced sample consisted of blood. The clonotype was recovered from a girl aged 10-17 years with multiple sclerosis. The CDR3 DNA sequence: TGTGCCAGCAGTTGGGGTCCCACAGGTAGCACAGATACGCAGTATTTT. The encoded protein is CASSWGPTGSTDTQYF.